This T cell receptor beta chain was found in a study of kidney transplant recipient with SARS-CoV-2 infection. The germline CDR1 and CDR2 sequences are SGHRS and YFSETQ. The J segment lost 0 bases and the V segment lost 0 bases, leaving 6 bases of the junction unmatched. This CDR3 comprises 17 residues. TCRdb re-derived calls from the reads in MiXCR, one entry per CDR3 protein. The sample consists of roughly 230,000 distinct CDR3 sequences, under 35% of them appearing once. This clonotype showed up just a few times. The TCR originated in a young adult male patient who had COVID-19 and was a kidney transplant recipient. Some T cells may have come from the graft donor. The sequenced sample was a blood sample, obtained at baseline and on roughly day 120 from a kidney transplant recipient. This sequence joins TRBV5-1 and TRBJ2-3; 8 positions agree with TRBD2. The CDR3 DNA reads TGCGCCAGCAGCTTGGACTTTACGGGAGGGAGCACAGATACGCAGTATTTT. Its translation: CASSLDFTGGSTDTQYF.